This TCR beta chain was captured in a study of blood T cell repertoires in COVID-19. For the study at large: T cells, B-cell-depleted T cells, or PBMCs provided the cDNA or gDNA that served as material.

Trimming cost V 7 bases and J 6 bases, with 12 bases left between them. The CDR3 sequence is 12 residues long. The repertoire was sequenced with immunoSEQ multiplex PCR; TCRdb's copy has only in-frame clones and lacks some. The sample lists about 330,000 clones, around four fifths occurring once. The origin of this receptor is a woman aged 45-59 years with acute or convalescent COVID-19. This sequence joins TRBV12-3 or TRBV12-4 and TRBJ1-1; D gene uncertain. Source material: peripheral blood. The CDR3 loop reads CASTGGLSEAFF. The CDR3 region has the DNA TGTGCCAGCACGGGCGGGCTGTCTGAAGCTTTCTTT.